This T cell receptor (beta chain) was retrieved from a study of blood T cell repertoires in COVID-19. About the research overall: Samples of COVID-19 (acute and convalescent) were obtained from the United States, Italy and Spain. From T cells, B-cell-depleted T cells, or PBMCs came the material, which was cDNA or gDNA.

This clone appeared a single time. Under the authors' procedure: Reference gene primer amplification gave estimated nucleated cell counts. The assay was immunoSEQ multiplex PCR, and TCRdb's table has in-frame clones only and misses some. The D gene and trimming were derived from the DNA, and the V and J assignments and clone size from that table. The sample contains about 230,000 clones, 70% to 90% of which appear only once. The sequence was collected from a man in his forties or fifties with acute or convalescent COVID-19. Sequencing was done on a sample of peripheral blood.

The CDR3 reads CASSSVATSGKETQYF. Written as DNA, the CDR3 is TGTGCCAGCAGCTCCGTTGCAACTAGCGGAAAAGAGACCCAGTACTTC. The rearrangement joins TRBV11-2 to TRBJ2-5; 8 nucleotides agree with TRBD2. Per germline, CDR1 SGHAT and CDR2 FQNNGV. The CDR3 runs to 16 residues. V lost 4 bases, J lost 3 bases, and 10 bases stayed unmatched.